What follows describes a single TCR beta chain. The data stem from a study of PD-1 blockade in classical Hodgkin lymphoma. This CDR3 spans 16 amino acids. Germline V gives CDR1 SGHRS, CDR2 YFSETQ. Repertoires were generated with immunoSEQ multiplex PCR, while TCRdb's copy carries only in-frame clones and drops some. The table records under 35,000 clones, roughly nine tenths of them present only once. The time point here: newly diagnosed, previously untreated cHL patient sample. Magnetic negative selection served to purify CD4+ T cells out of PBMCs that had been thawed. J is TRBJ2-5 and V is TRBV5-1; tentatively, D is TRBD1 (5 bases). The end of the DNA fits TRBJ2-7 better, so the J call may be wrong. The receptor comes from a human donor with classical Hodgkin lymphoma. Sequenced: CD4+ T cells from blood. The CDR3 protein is CASSLAGQGVSYEQYF. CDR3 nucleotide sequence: TGCGCCAGCAGCTTGGCCGGGCAAGGGGTCTCCTACGAGCAGTACTTC.